Listed below are T cell receptor beta chains from one sample, sequenced in a study of cytomegalovirus exposure and HLA in healthy donors. Only in-frame clones appear in the TCRdb table, and some are missing; sequencing was by immunoSEQ multiplex PCR. Of about 180,000 clones in the sample, around 80% were seen once. Material for sequencing was PBMCs. These receptors all come from a woman in her 30s in good health and CMV-seropositive. Each CDR3 is given with its conserved first and last residue.

J gene | V gene | CDR3 protein
TRBJ2-7 | TRBV4-1 | CASSPAPHTSGPTYEQYF
TRBJ2-1 | TRBV7-2 | CASSARLAGSSYNEQFF
TRBJ1-1 | TRBV4-1 | CASSHPRENTEAFF
TRBJ2-7 | TRBV6-1 | CASSDPRSGLPSYEQYF
TRBJ2-5 | TRBV2 | CASTPGQGGYETQYF
TRBJ1-1 | TRBV5-1 | CASTQQGRLNTEAFF
TRBJ2-5 | TRBV11-2 | CASSFAQRETQYF
TRBJ1-1 | TRBV7-2 | CASSLISVEAFF
TRBJ2-3 | TRBV29-1 | CSVEGLAGGADTQYF
TRBJ2-7 | TRBV28 | CASSSTVSYEQYF
TRBJ1-3 | TRBV4-3 | CASSQDSGGDTIYF
TRBJ2-3 | TRBV5-4 | CASSSGRAGNTDTQYF
TRBJ2-7 | TRBV14 | CASSQARVSLYEQYF
TRBJ2-5 | TRBV28 | CASSLARTSGQETQYF
TRBJ2-1 | TRBV6-4 | CASSLSGSNNEQFF
TRBJ2-7 | TRBV6-5 | CASRIGAGGGEQYF
TRBJ2-7 | TRBV18 | CASSPRESYEQYF
TRBJ2-2 | TRBV7-2 | CASSPGTVNTGELFF
TRBJ2-1 | TRBV7-6 | CASSFSARLAYYNEQFF
TRBJ2-1 | TRBV28 | CAARFNSYNEQFF
TRBJ1-1 | TRBV19 | CASSTGYTEAFF
TRBJ1-2 | TRBV19 | CASSRGQGNGYTF
TRBJ1-5 | TRBV30 | CAWSSLNQPQHF
TRBJ2-7 | TRBV6-5 | CASRSGRVYEQYF
TRBJ2-5 | TRBV27 | CGLLRGGTQYF
TRBJ2-3 | TRBV30 | CAWSVGGSGGTDTQYF
TRBJ2-3 | TRBV11-3 | CASRVAGALVNTQYF
TRBJ2-1 | TRBV2 | CASSDSGRNYNEQFF
TRBJ1-1 | TRBV27 | CASSLSGTGITEAFF
TRBJ2-1 | TRBV4-3 | CASSQDVVLAGGRVYNEQFF
TRBJ2-5 | TRBV9 | CASSLGLAGGETQYF
TRBJ1-5 | TRBV2 | CASISGLHQPQHF
TRBJ1-3 | TRBV9 | CASSGPGNTIYF
TRBJ2-4 | TRBV2 | CATGQGRTKNIQYF
TRBJ1-4 | TRBV9 | CASSVADSSNEKLFF
TRBJ2-7 | TRBV28 | CASSPPRVPYEQYF
TRBJ2-1 | TRBV2 | CASSSLAGDEQFF
- | TRBV5-1 | CASSLGVAGEYEQYF
TRBJ2-7 | TRBV4-3 | CASSQLAGDSYEQYF
TRBJ2-7 | TRBV11-3 | CASSRASGRASLEQYF
TRBJ2-5 | TRBV6-6 | CASSHTSGISKETQYF
TRBJ2-3 | TRBV5-1 | CATSWGGRTDTQYF
TRBJ1-4 | TRBV2 | CASNPGYPSEKLFF
TRBJ2-7 | TRBV6-5 | CASTPGGQGLYEQYF
TRBJ1-1 | TRBV5-1 | CASSSGGAGLNTEAFF
TRBJ2-4 | TRBV13 | CASSYGLAGGGQYF
TRBJ2-7 | TRBV28 | CASSSGTSGRPRYEQYF
TRBJ1-1 | TRBV5-1 | CASSLVSMNTEAFF
TRBJ2-5 | TRBV7-7 | CASSPGGRSYQETQYF